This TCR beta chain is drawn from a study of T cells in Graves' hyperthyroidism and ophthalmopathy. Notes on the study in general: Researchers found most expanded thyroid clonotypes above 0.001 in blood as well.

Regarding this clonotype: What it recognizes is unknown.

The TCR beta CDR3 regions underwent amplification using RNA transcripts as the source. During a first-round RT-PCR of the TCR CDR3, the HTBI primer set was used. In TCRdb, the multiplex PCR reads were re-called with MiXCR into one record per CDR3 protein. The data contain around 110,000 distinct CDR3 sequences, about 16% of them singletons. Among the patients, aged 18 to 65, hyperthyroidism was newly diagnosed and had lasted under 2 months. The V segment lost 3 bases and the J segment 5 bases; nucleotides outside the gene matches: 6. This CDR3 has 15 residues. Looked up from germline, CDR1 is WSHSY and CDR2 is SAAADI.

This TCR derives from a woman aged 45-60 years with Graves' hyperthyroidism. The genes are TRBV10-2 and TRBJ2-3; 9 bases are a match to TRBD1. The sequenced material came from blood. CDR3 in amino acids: CASSDPGQGQDTQYF. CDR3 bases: TGCGCCAGCAGTGACCCCGGACAGGGGCAAGATACGCAGTATTTT.